Below are 4 T cell receptor beta chains sequenced from a single sample in a study of PD-1 blockade in classical Hodgkin lymphoma. The time point here: cycle 4 day 1 (C4D1), after less than 7 weeks of nivolumab. Every patient relapsed after autologous stem cell transplantation, and brentuximab vedotin exposure varied. Profiling relied on immunoSEQ multiplex PCR, and the TCRdb table lists in-frame clones only, not all of them. The sample consists of more than 90,000 clones, around 80% of them appearing once. Sequencing used peripheral blood mononuclear cells (PBMCs), obtained before the fourth cycle of nivolumab. All receptors come from a human donor with classical Hodgkin lymphoma.

V gene TRBV2 combines with J gene TRBJ2-7; 8 bases are a match to TRBD1. This CDR3 has 17 amino acids. CDR1 and CDR2 from the germline V gene are SNHLY and FYNNEI. Germline trimming cut 3 bases from V and 4 bases from J; bases unmatched to any gene: 14. The CDR3 nucleotides read TGTGCCAGCAGTGAGACAGGACAGGGAGTCGAATCGTACGAGCAGTACTTC. It yields the protein CASSETGQGVESYEQYF.

The chain combines TRBV28 with TRBJ2-1, with D possibly being TRBD1 (7 bases). This CDR3 region has 13 residues. Germline CDR1 reads MDHEN; CDR2 reads SYDVKM. Trimming cost V 5 bases and J 7 bases, with 12 bases left between them. The CDR3 is CASSAGQKNEQFF. CDR3 nucleotides: TGTGCCAGCAGTGCGGGACAGAAAAATGAGCAGTTCTTC.

The V gene is TRBV28, the J gene TRBJ1-3; D is unresolved. The germline CDR1 and CDR2 sequences are MDHEN and SYDVKM. The CDR3 runs 16 residues. Trimming cost V 2 bases and J 0 bases, with 11 bases left between them. The CDR3 bases are TGTGCCAGCAGTTTAGAGTCATTTCTCTCTGGAAACACCATATATTTT. Amino acids: CASSLESFLSGNTIYF.

V is TRBV6-4 and J is TRBJ2-3; D assignment may be TRBD1 or TRBD2 (5 bases each). V gave up 7 bases and J gave up 0 bases, with 14 bases separating them. Germline loops: CDR1 MRHNA, CDR2 SNTAGT. The CDR3 has 15 residues. CDR3 residues: CASTLPGDSTDTQYF. The CDR3 DNA is TGTGCCAGCACCCTCCCCGGGGACAGCACAGATACGCAGTATTTT.